A single sample gave rise to the 17 T cell receptor beta chains below, sequenced in a study of T-cell reconstitution after alpha-beta-depleted transplantation in children listed by TCRdb under 2016. Receptor amplification or capture employed PCR. The reads were generated on an Illumina HiSeq 2500. Molecular barcoding was employed in the preparation of TCR libraries, with unique molecular identifiers being used to normalize TCRbeta repertoire quantification. Using fastp at Q25 and MiXCR, TCRdb reprocessed the public reads and kept productive beta chains. All rows with the same CDR3 protein become a single entry with the most common DNA and genes. The sample table shows fewer than 500,000 distinct CDR3 sequences, and about 45% are seen once. The top ten hold under 35% of the sample. Explained via the paper, the treatment or condition label denotes: allogeneic hematopoietic cell transplantation with graft depleted of TCRalphabeta T cells and CD19 B cells.

Material: PBMCs, obtained before TCRalphabeta/CD19-depleted stem cell transplant. These receptors were collected from a girl aged 2 to 10 with aplastic anemia, due to receive a stem cell transplant.

The chain employs TRBV20-1 and TRBJ2-5, with TRBD1 matching over 12 bases. Germline trimming cut 5 bases from V and 4 bases from J; bases unmatched to any gene: 8. CDR1 is DFQATT, CDR2 SNEGSKA, per germline (reference sequence). The CDR3 loop spans 15 amino acids. The CDR3 protein is CSAAAGTGGRETQYF. In DNA form, the CDR3 reads TGCAGTGCTGCGGCCGGGACAGGGGGCAGAGAGACCCAGTACTTC.

This chain links TRBV30 with TRBJ2-4, with 7 bases identical to TRBD1. The length of the CDR3 is 12 residues. V lost 6 bases and J lost 4; bases outside the gene matches: 3. Germline values: CDR1 GTSNPN, CDR2 SVGIG (reference sequence). The CDR3 loop reads CACRDRKNIQYF. CDR3 sequence (DNA): TGTGCCTGCCGGGACAGAAAAAACATTCAGTACTTC.

The gene calls are TRBV11-2 and TRBJ2-1, with 12 positions matching TRBD1. After removal of 4 bases from V and 3 bases from J, the junction contained 16 bases not matched to a gene. Germline V gives CDR1 SGHAT, CDR2 FQNNGV. The CDR3 contains 20 residues. The CDR3, as DNA: TGTGCCAGCAGCTCAAGTGGGGGGACAGGGGGCAGCGGGGGCTACAATGAGCAGTTCTTC. This encodes CASSSSGGTGGSGGYNEQFF.

CDR3 protein: CASSLEFGNTIYF. The CDR3 DNA sequence: TGTGCCAGCAGCTTAGAATTTGGAAACACCATATATTTT. V gene TRBV11-2 combines with J gene TRBJ1-3; no clear D gene. The germline V and J ends were trimmed by 0 bases and 3 bases, with 3 bases remaining between them. CDR1 is SGHAT and CDR2 is FQNNGV in the germline V gene. The CDR3 is made up of 13 amino acids. Using reference TRBV11-2 and TRBJ1-3 for the parts outside the CDR3, the full variable domain is EAGVAQSPRYKIIEKRQSVAFWCNPISGHATLYWYQQILGQGPKLLIQFQNNGVVDDSQLPKDRFSAERLKGVDSTLKIQPAKLEDSAVYLCASSLEFGNTIYFGEGSWLTVV.

The chain is built from TRBV20-1 and TRBJ2-3, with 9 positions matching TRBD1. Germline CDR1 is DFQATT and CDR2 is SNEGSKA (reference sequence). This CDR3 contains 14 residues. Unmatched junction bases numbered 6, after V lost 1 base and J lost 7 bases. The CDR3 sequence is CSARVSGQGYTQYF. In DNA, the CDR3 is TGCAGTGCTAGAGTCTCGGGACAGGGCTATACGCAGTATTTT.

This CDR3 reads CASSSWASGVYEQFF. In DNA, the CDR3 is TGTGCCAGCAGCTCTTGGGCTAGCGGGGTTTATGAGCAGTTCTTC. This chain connects TRBV5-6 to TRBJ2-1, with TRBD2 matching 9 bases. CDR1 is SGHDT, CDR2 YYEEEE, per germline. J lost 8 bases, V lost 3 bases, and 9 bases had no gene match. This CDR3 is 15 amino acids long.

J is TRBJ2-3 and V is TRBV28; D might be TRBD1 (5 bases). V lost 2 bases and J 4 bases, leaving 13 bases between the germline ends. Germline V gene sequence: CDR1 MDHEN, CDR2 SYDVKM. The CDR3 length is 15 residues. The CDR3 coding sequence is TGTGCCAGCAGTTTAGGCCCTGGGGCAGCAGATACGCAGTATTTT. Its protein product is CASSLGPGAADTQYF.

The rearrangement links TRBV20-1 to TRBJ2-2; D is perhaps TRBD1 or TRBD2 (6 bases each). The CDR3 spans 14 residues. Germline CDR1 is DFQATT and CDR2 is SNEGSKA (reference sequence). V was cut by 3 bases and J by 0 bases, with 8 bases left in between. In DNA form, the CDR3 reads TGCAGTGCTAGGGAGGGGGCGAACACCGGGGAGCTGTTTTTT. Protein sequence: CSAREGANTGELFF.

This chain connects TRBV27 to TRBJ2-7, with 7 nucleotides matching TRBD1. In germline, CDR1 is MNHEY, CDR2 SMNVEV (reference sequence). Unmatched junction bases numbered 4, after V lost 6 bases and J lost 5 bases. The CDR3 consists of 12 residues. This chain's CDR3 is CASRDRINEQYF. In nucleotides, the CDR3 is TGTGCCAGCAGGGACAGGATCAACGAGCAGTACTTC.

This clonotype has just a few counts. The rearrangement joins TRBV27 to TRBJ1-6, with TRBD1 matching 9 bases. Per germline, CDR1 MNHEY and CDR2 SMNVEV (reference sequence). The V segment lost 3 bases and the J segment 7 bases; nucleotides outside the gene matches: 4. This CDR3 is built from 15 residues. The CDR3 is CASSFTGQGNSPLHF. In DNA form, the CDR3 reads TGTGCCAGCAGTTTTACCGGACAGGGGAATTCACCCCTCCACTTT.

In its sample, this clonotype was seen many times. This sequence joins TRBV7-9 and TRBJ1-2, with TRBD1 identical over 7 bases. With V trimmed by 6 bases and J by 5 bases, 12 bases remained unmatched. The germline CDR1 and CDR2 sequences are SEHNR and FQNEAQ (reference sequence). The CDR3 has 15 residues. The CDR3 region is CASSPAGTEAYGYTF. CDR3 sequence (DNA): TGTGCCAGCAGTCCCGCCGGGACAGAGGCATATGGCTACACCTTC.

The sample holds many counts of this clonotype. The chain uses TRBV6-5 and TRBJ1-6; 7 nucleotides match TRBD1. The length of the CDR3 is 14 residues. J gave up 10 bases and V 0 bases, and 3 bases lay outside the gene matches. The germline V gene encodes CDR1 MNHEY and CDR2 SVGAGI. The CDR3 loop reads CASSYSAGGSPLHF. The CDR3 DNA is TGTGCCAGCAGTTACTCGGCAGGGGGGTCACCCCTCCACTTT.

In this sample, this clonotype turned up a few times. The rearrangement uses TRBV4-1 and TRBJ2-5, with 8 bases fitting TRBD2. Trimming removed 4 bases from V and 5 bases from J; junction bases left unmatched: 12. This CDR3 has 16 residues. In germline, CDR1 is MGHRA, CDR2 YSYEKL. Written as DNA, the CDR3 is TGCGCCAGCAGCCCGTTGGCGGGAGGTACCCCGGAGACCCAGTACTTC. Protein product: CASSPLAGGTPETQYF.

This chain connects TRBV3-1 to TRBJ2-5, with 7 bases lining up with TRBD2. Germline assignment: CDR1 LGHDT and CDR2 YNNKEL (reference sequence). The CDR3 runs 12 residues. Trimming removed 7 bases from V and 3 bases from J; junction bases left unmatched: 2. In nucleotides, the CDR3 is TGTGCCAGCACGGGGACTAAAGAGACCCAGTACTTC. Encoded protein: CASTGTKETQYF.

This chain uses TRBV6-1 with TRBJ1-4; D perhaps matches TRBD1 (5 bases). In germline, CDR1 is MNHNS, CDR2 SASEGT. The length of the CDR3 is 15 residues. The germline V and J ends were trimmed by 3 bases and 3 bases, with 11 bases remaining between them. The CDR3 nucleotides read TGTGCCAGCAGTGACCGGGGGGTGGCTAATGAAAAACTGTTTTTT. This gives the protein CASSDRGVANEKLFF.

This chain links TRBV20-1 with TRBJ2-1; the match to TRBD2 covers 11 bases. The length of the CDR3 is 16 residues. The junction had 6 bases not matched to a gene; V was cut back by 3 bases and J by 2 bases. From germline, CDR1 is DFQATT and CDR2 SNEGSKA (reference sequence). CDR3: CSASLIAGGTYNEQFF. The DNA for the CDR3 is TGCAGTGCTAGCCTCATAGCGGGAGGGACCTACAATGAGCAGTTCTTC.

The chain has TRBV12-3 or TRBV12-4 and TRBJ2-7; no definite D call. Trimming pared 7 bases from V and 7 bases from J, leaving 20 bases between. The CDR3 has 14 residues. Written as DNA, the CDR3 is TGTGCCAGCACAGGCCACCCCTCCCAGACAGAGCAGTACTTC. It translates to CASTGHPSQTEQYF.